This TCR beta chain was documented in a study of shared clonotypes between healthy human individuals. Division of CD4+ cells produced a CD45RA+ naive subset and a CD45RA-negative memory subset. The data were produced by immunoSEQ multiplex PCR, yet TCRdb's version contains in-frame clones alone and is incomplete. Of fewer than 400,000 clones in the sample, around 72% were seen once. CDR1 and CDR2 from the germline V gene are LNHDA and SQIVND (reference sequence). The CDR3 totals 14 residues. V was pared by 7 bases and J by 1 base, with 14 bases between. Sequencing was performed on memory CD4+ T cells sorted from blood. Subset defined: CD45RA-negative fraction. The clonotype was recovered from a man aged 25 to 45 in good health. J is TRBJ2-7 and V is TRBV19, with TRBD2 as a possible D gene (6 bases). CDR3 protein: CASKQASDSYEQYF. For the CDR3, the DNA is TGTGCCAGTAAACAGGCTAGCGATTCCTACGAGCAGTACTTC.